This is a list of T cell receptor beta chains from one sample in a study of blood T cell repertoires in COVID-19. TCRdb's copy holds only in-frame clones and misses some; the assay was immunoSEQ multiplex PCR. The top ten clones hold around 2% of a sample with roughly 400,000 clones, 88% of them seen once. What was sequenced was PBMCs or T cells enriched from blood (not recorded which). These receptors all stem from a woman aged 35 to 49 with acute COVID-19. Both conserved end residues are part of each CDR3. D genes are given only for firm matches.

>TRBD1|TRBJ1-2|TRBV7-9
CASSDWTGGYGYTF
TGTGCCAGCAGCGATTGGACAGGGGGCTATGGCTACACCTTC
>NA|TRBJ1-1|TRBV30
CAWSGHWNTEAFF
TGTGCCTGGAGTGGTCATTGGAACACTGAAGCTTTCTTT
>TRBD1|TRBJ2-7|TRBV4-1
CASSQVWDSNSPLSYEQYF
TGCGCCAGCAGCCAAGTCTGGGACAGCAATAGCCCCCTCTCCTACGAGCAGTACTTC
>NA|TRBJ2-3|TRBV7-2
CASSLPSTDTQYF
TGTGCCAGCAGCCTCCCTTCCACAGATACGCAGTATTTT
>NA|TRBJ2-5|TRBV12-5
CASGLDRETQYF
TGTGCTAGTGGTTTGGACAGGGAGACCCAGTACTTC
>NA|TRBJ1-2|TRBV7-9
CASTMGGQNGYTF
TGTGCCAGCACCATGGGGGGGCAAAATGGCTACACCTTC
>NA|TRBJ2-7|TRBV5-8
CASSLGAGGGYEQYF
TGTGCCAGCAGCTTGGGGGCAGGGGGAGGCTACGAGCAGTACTTC
>TRBD1|TRBJ2-7|TRBV6-5
CASSYQGQGAGEQYF
TGTGCCAGCAGTTACCAGGGACAGGGGGCGGGGGAGCAGTACTTC
>TRBD2|TRBJ2-3|TRBV10-1
CASSLAGMGDTQYF
TGCGCCAGCAGTCTAGCGGGGATGGGAGATACGCAGTATTTT
>TRBD2|TRBJ2-2|TRBV7-2
CASSLVGLAGAGELFF
TGTGCCAGCAGCTTAGTGGGACTAGCGGGCGCCGGGGAGCTGTTTTTT
>TRBD2|TRBJ2-7|TRBV5-4
CASSFGKGAGGPSYEQYF
TGTGCCAGCAGCTTTGGAAAGGGAGCGGGGGGGCCGTCCTACGAGCAGTACTTC
>TRBD1|TRBJ1-3|TRBV11-2
CASSPPGTGAGNTIYF
TGTGCCAGCAGTCCTCCCGGGACAGGGGCTGGAAACACCATATATTTT
>NA|TRBJ1-5|TRBV5-1
CASSLADQPQHF
TGCGCCAGCAGCTTGGCCGATCAGCCCCAGCATTTT
>NA|TRBJ2-5|TRBV7-8
CASSLGTYSRIDQYF
TGTGCCAGCAGCTTAGGGACTTACAGCAGAATCGACCAGTACTTC
>NA|TRBJ2-7|TRBV20-1
CSASPSTGTYEQYF
TGCAGTGCTAGTCCGTCGACAGGAACCTACGAGCAGTACTTC
>TRBD1|TRBJ2-7|TRBV3-1/TRBV3-2
CASSHPGQGVNEQYF
TGTGCCAGCAGCCACCCGGGACAGGGTGTCAACGAGCAGTACTTC
>TRBD2|TRBJ2-7|TRBV4-1
CASSQQTSGGTNEQYF
TGCGCCAGCAGCCAACAGACTAGCGGGGGAACTAACGAGCAGTACTTC